A selection of T cell receptor beta chains follows, all from one sample in a study of response to subunit inactivated influenza vaccine. TCRdb independently ran MiXCR on the RT-PCR reads; one entry per CDR3 protein. This sample has about 700,000 distinct CDR3 sequences, with 15% to 19% found just once. This specimen consisted of PBMCs from blood, obtained 11 to 12 days after vaccination. These receptor sequences come from a man aged 50-59 years who received an inactivated influenza vaccine. The CDR3 runs from the conserved cysteine through the conserved F or W.

v_gene: TRBV9
CDR3aa: CASSVDAGDQPQHF

v_gene: TRBV3-1
CDR3aa: CASSQDLAVEGANVLTF

v_gene: TRBV5-1
CDR3aa: CASSSGSGQGIGYTF

v_gene: TRBV25-1
CDR3aa: CASSVLGQGIGGYTF

v_gene: TRBV29-1
CDR3aa: CSVERLKRDLWRGETQDF

v_gene: TRBV29-1
CDR3aa: CSVVGRGFYEQYF

v_gene: TRBV12-3/TRBV12-4
CDR3aa: CASTEAGGPSREQFF

v_gene: TRBV5-6
CDR3aa: CASSRTSGPPRDTQYF

v_gene: TRBV25-1
CDR3aa: CATSRNYGYTF

v_gene: TRBV6-5
CDR3aa: CASSRWGLSNTDTQYF

v_gene: TRBV11-2
CDR3aa: CASRVGTSGGSSTDTQYF

v_gene: TRBV7-9
CDR3aa: CASSLVTGHEQYF

v_gene: TRBV5-6
CDR3aa: CASSQTGFFEGLFF

v_gene: TRBV20-1
CDR3aa: CSAIGQPGNTIYF

v_gene: TRBV12-3/TRBV12-4
CDR3aa: CASSFQDLLVAEQYF

v_gene: TRBV12-3/TRBV12-4
CDR3aa: CASSFMGRTASEQYF

v_gene: TRBV12-3/TRBV12-4
CDR3aa: CASSSLTGELFF

v_gene: TRBV5-6
CDR3aa: CASSLYGITGELFF

v_gene: TRBV7-2
CDR3aa: CASSFLNRFQGYTF

v_gene: TRBV29-1
CDR3aa: CSVGGSGTSGTDTQYF

v_gene: TRBV7-8
CDR3aa: CASSIGTGAGELFF

v_gene: TRBV12-3/TRBV12-4
CDR3aa: CASSHNPGTSGESTDTQYF

v_gene: TRBV29-1
CDR3aa: CSVDVASTDTQYF

v_gene: TRBV4-3
CDR3aa: CASSQEQGSGARYNEQFF

v_gene: TRBV29-1
CDR3aa: CSVSSGSSYEQYF

v_gene: TRBV5-1
CDR3aa: CASTVSLAGVGNEQFF

v_gene: TRBV29-1
CDR3aa: CSVATDSNTGELFF

v_gene: TRBV27
CDR3aa: CASSLWLNTDTQYF

v_gene: TRBV12-3/TRBV12-4
CDR3aa: CASSSGSFDEQFF

v_gene: TRBV7-2
CDR3aa: CASSTTGTRSPLHF

v_gene: TRBV24-1
CDR3aa: CATRGTGGGETQYF

v_gene: TRBV9
CDR3aa: CASSSIPPGGGRYTEAFF

v_gene: TRBV5-5
CDR3aa: CASSLGLAARSSYNEQFF

v_gene: TRBV23-1
CDR3aa: CASTPLGGTGEKTNEKLFF

v_gene: TRBV2
CDR3aa: CASRVDRAYYEQYF

v_gene: TRBV15
CDR3aa: CATRDRGNIQYF

v_gene: TRBV9
CDR3aa: CASSVYISYGYTF

v_gene: TRBV27
CDR3aa: CASSLEGQGIAFTDTQYF

v_gene: TRBV23-1
CDR3aa: CASSLQGLADYGYTF

v_gene: TRBV7-9
CDR3aa: CASGTPWGGNEQYF

v_gene: TRBV20-1
CDR3aa: CSAKEGPIVNEQFF

v_gene: TRBV30
CDR3aa: CAWAGSGDIQYF

v_gene: TRBV24-1
CDR3aa: CATSDSSEDTQYF

v_gene: TRBV7-9
CDR3aa: CASSFPTGGEAFF

v_gene: TRBV7-2
CDR3aa: CASSLGQPGSNQPQHF

v_gene: TRBV27
CDR3aa: CASSSGTSGGSDTQYF

v_gene: TRBV7-2
CDR3aa: CASSLAVGIGSYNEQFF

v_gene: TRBV28
CDR3aa: CASSLDLTGSGELSF

v_gene: TRBV12-3/TRBV12-4
CDR3aa: CASSLVVWPGLAKNEQFF

v_gene: TRBV11-3
CDR3aa: CASSFSSGGPLGEQFF

v_gene: TRBV7-8
CDR3aa: CASSPELGGYTF

v_gene: TRBV4-1
CDR3aa: CASSQDRNGVNYEQYF

v_gene: TRBV28
CDR3aa: CASSLLTGEQFF

v_gene: TRBV4-2
CDR3aa: CASSQDSTASGGPAGELFF